The T cell receptor (beta chain) under discussion was sequenced for a study of blood T cells in healthy people across ages. The study, taken as a whole, reports: Long-lived and aged donors differed, with more naive CD4+ cells and higher diversity in the long-lived.

The ends were cut back, 5 bases at V and 6 bases at J, with 20 bases in the middle. The germline V gene encodes CDR1 DFQATT and CDR2 SNEGSKA (reference sequence). CDR3 size: 15 residues. Remarks on this clonotype: Its antigen remains unidentified.

The second PCR ran about 6 to 12 cycles with a sample-barcoded 5' primer and J-beta primers. TCRdb fed the 5' RACE reads into MiXCR, producing one record per CDR3 protein. This sample yields roughly 680,000 distinct CDR3 sequences, of which under 65% are seen a single time; around an eighth belongs to the top ten. This TCR was recovered from a woman older than 75 in good health. This chain links TRBV20-1 with TRBJ2-1; perhaps TRBD1 as D (5 bases). Sequenced input: blood. For the CDR3, the DNA is TGCAGTGCTCAAGGGGTGAACAGAGCCCTCAATGAGCAGTTCTTC. Its translation: CSAQGVNRALNEQFF.